Detailed here is one TCR beta chain. This specimen belongs to a study of blood T cell repertoires in COVID-19. Only in-frame clones appear in the TCRdb table, and some are missing; sequencing was by immunoSEQ multiplex PCR. The sample gives about 120,000 clones, approximately 90% of which show up once; approximately 1.9% is in the top ten. The V end lost 5 bases, the J end lost 3 bases, and 10 bases lay between the germline ends. The CDR3 extends over 13 amino acids. Germline V gives CDR1 SGHTA, CDR2 FQGNSA. Sequencing input: peripheral blood. The gene calls are TRBV7-2 and TRBJ1-2; TRBD1 might be the D (5 bases). The receptor's source is a human donor with active COVID-19. The donor label of this sample is uncertain. The CDR3 is CASSLRQYYGYTF. The DNA of the CDR3 is TGTGCCAGCAGCCTACGACAGTACTATGGCTACACCTTC. Complete variable domain (other parts from reference TRBV7-2 and TRBJ1-2): GAGVSQSPSNKVTEKGKDVELRCDPISGHTALYWYRQSLGQGLEFLIYFQGNSAPDKSGLPSDRFSAERTGGSVSTLTIQRTQQEDSAVYLCASSLRQYYGYTFGSGTRLTVV.